Here is one T cell receptor beta chain with its context. This sample was taken from a study of blood T cell repertoires in COVID-19. Study details: Samples came from the United States, Italy and Spain, spanning acute and convalescent COVID-19. T cells, B-cell-depleted T cells, or PBMCs provided the cDNA or gDNA that served as material.

Authors' data handling: How many nucleated cells were present was estimated from reference gene primer amplification. Clones were sequenced by immunoSEQ multiplex PCR, and TCRdb holds only the in-frame ones, with some missing. V and J calls and clone size are copied from that table; D and trimming were computed from the DNA. The data hold about 80,000 clones, with 88% observed a single time. The CDR3 totals 14 residues. The V gene's germline CDR1 is SGHRS and CDR2 YFSETQ. Trimming took off 4 bases at V and 4 bases at J, with 14 bases between the two ends. The sample consisted of peripheral blood. The chain carries TRBV5-1 and TRBJ2-5; no clear D. This clonotype was obtained from a man between 65 and 85 years old with acute or convalescent COVID-19. The CDR3 DNA sequence: TGCGCCAGCAGCCCCGGATCGGAGATAGAGACCCAGTACTTC. Translated: CASSPGSEIETQYF. Supplemented by reference TRBV5-1 and TRBJ2-5, the full variable domain reads KAGVTQTPRYLIKTRGQQVTLSCSPISGHRSVSWYQQTPGQGLQFLFEYFSETQRNKGNFPGRFSGRQFSNSRSEMNVSTLELGDSALYLCASSPGSEIETQYFGPGTRLLVL.